The 31 T cell receptor beta chains below all came from one sample that was sequenced in a study of cytomegalovirus exposure and HLA in healthy donors. The PCR had 60 Vbeta and 13 Jbeta primers. Clones were sequenced by immunoSEQ multiplex PCR, and TCRdb holds only the in-frame ones, with some missing. The specimen's table records more than 95,000 clones. Sequenced: PBMCs. Receptors originate from a man aged 40-49 years in good health and CMV-seronegative.

The chain links TRBV5-4 to TRBJ2-3, with 9 bases matching TRBD1. Germline V lookup: CDR1 SGHNT, CDR2 YYREEE (reference sequence). The CDR3 totals 16 residues. The V gene end was trimmed by 2 bases and the J gene end by 1 base; junction bases not matched to a gene: 5. CDR3 sequence reads: CASSLTGGAGTDTQYF. The CDR3, as DNA: TGTGCCAGCAGCTTAACAGGGGGCGCGGGCACAGATACGCAGTATTTT. Full variable domain (rest looked up from reference TRBV5-4 and TRBJ2-3): ETGVTQSPTHLIKTRGQQVTLRCSSQSGHNTVSWYQQALGQGPQFIFQYYREEENGRGNFPPRFSGLQFPNYSSELNVNALELDDSALYLCASSLTGGAGTDTQYFGPGTRLTVL.

V usage is TRBV7-6 and J usage is TRBJ2-2; D not certain. Germline CDR1 and CDR2: SGHVS and FNYEAQ. The CDR3 has 15 amino acids. V lost 1 base to trimming and J lost 4 bases, with 10 bases between them. CDR3 sequence (DNA): TGTGCCAGCAGCTTAGTGCAGCGACGCACCGGGGAGCTGTTTTTT. This encodes CASSLVQRRTGELFF.

V is TRBV5-1 and J is TRBJ2-7, with TRBD2 matching 10 bases. Germline trimming cut 0 bases from V and 0 bases from J; bases unmatched to any gene: 9. This CDR3 has 18 residues. The germline gives CDR1 SGHRS, CDR2 YFSETQ. The CDR3 region is CASSLAGSGRSSSYEQYF. The CDR3 bases are TGCGCCAGCAGCTTGGCCGGTAGCGGGAGGTCCTCCTCCTACGAGCAGTACTTC.

The gene calls are TRBV6-5 and TRBJ2-2; D perhaps matches TRBD2 (6 bases). The germline V gene encodes CDR1 MNHEY and CDR2 SVGAGI. Trimming pared 0 bases from V and 8 bases from J, leaving 16 bases between. The CDR3 loop spans 16 amino acids. Here the CDR3 DNA reads TGTGCCAGCAGTTACTCCACAATTCGGGGGTCTGGGGAGCTGTTTTTT. Amino acid sequence: CASSYSTIRGSGELFF.

The chain is built from TRBV10-3 and TRBJ2-6, with D perhaps matching TRBD2 (5 bases). The CDR3 runs to 16 residues. Trimming removed 0 bases from V and 0 bases from J, with 6 bases in between. Per the germline V gene, CDR1 is ENHRY and CDR2 is SYGVKD. The CDR3 sequence is CAISESRGSGANVLTF. In nucleotides, the CDR3 is TGTGCCATCAGTGAGTCACGGGGCTCTGGGGCCAACGTCCTGACTTTC.

This sequence joins TRBV7-2 and TRBJ2-7; 12 bases match TRBD2. Per the germline V gene, CDR1 is SGHTA and CDR2 is FQGNSA. V was clipped by 5 bases and J by 3 bases; unmatched bases: 8. The CDR3 covers 16 residues. CDR3 DNA: TGTGCCAGCAGCCGTCGAGGACTAGCGGGATTCTACGAGCAGTACTTC. Residues: CASSRRGLAGFYEQYF.

V is TRBV28 and J is TRBJ2-5, with TRBD1 matching over 8 bases. Germline V CDR1 and CDR2: MDHEN, SYDVKM. J was trimmed by 2 bases and V by 6 bases; bases with no gene match: 8. The CDR3 sequence is 15 residues long. The CDR3 here is CASSPGTGSQETQYF. In DNA, the CDR3 is TGTGCCAGCAGCCCCGGGACAGGATCTCAAGAGACCCAGTACTTC.

Of note for this clone: This sample includes further DNA sequences coding for the same CDR3. The V and J genes are TRBV30 and TRBJ2-1; the D gene is possibly TRBD1 (5 bases). Trimming pared 3 bases from V and 5 bases from J, leaving 5 bases between. The CDR3 runs to 11 residues. Germline loops: CDR1 GTSNPN, CDR2 SVGIG (reference sequence). CDR3 residues: CAWSRDNEQFF. CDR3 DNA sequence: TGTGCCTGGAGCAGGGACAATGAGCAGTTCTTC.

The chain joins TRBV14 to TRBJ1-6; D is ambiguous. Trimming took 5 bases from V and 2 from J, leaving 7 bases between them. CDR1 and CDR2 from the germline V gene are SGHDN and FVKESK. The CDR3 runs to 14 residues. Written as DNA, the CDR3 is TGTGCCAGCAGCGGGCCGGCCTATAATTCACCCCTCCACTTT. Translating gives CASSGPAYNSPLHF.

The genes are TRBV11-3 and TRBJ2-1; TRBD2 matches at 8 bases. Trimming removed 5 bases from V and 9 bases from J; junction bases left unmatched: 9. The CDR3 sequence is 14 residues long. Germline V gene sequence: CDR1 SGHNT, CDR2 YENEEA. CDR3 DNA sequence: TGTGCCAGCAGCCCTACTAGCGGTCTGTTTGAGCAGTTCTTC. This translates into CASSPTSGLFEQFF.

The rearrangement joins TRBV10-3 to TRBJ2-1; D is ambiguous. CDR3 length equals 15 residues. Germline V gives CDR1 ENHRY, CDR2 SYGVKD. Trimming took 0 bases from V and 2 from J, leaving 8 bases between them. As DNA, the CDR3 is TGTGCCATCAGTGAGTCGGTTAGCCCCTACAATGAGCAGTTCTTC. It yields the protein CAISESVSPYNEQFF.

V is TRBV2 and J is TRBJ1-2; weak D call: TRBD1 (6 bases). From germline, CDR1 is SNHLY and CDR2 FYNNEI. V was cut by 9 bases and J by 4 bases, with 9 bases left in between. This CDR3 comprises 11 residues. For the CDR3, the DNA is TGTGCCAGGGGGGCCGGCTATGGCTACACCTTC. Residues: CARGAGYGYTF. Looking up the rest from reference TRBV2 and TRBJ1-2 gives the full variable domain: EPEVTQTPSHQVTQMGQEVILRCVPISNHLYFYWYRQILGQKVEFLVSFYNNEISEKSEIFDDQFSVERPDGSNFTLKIRSTKLEDSAMYFCARGAGYGYTFGSGTRLTVV.

The J gene is TRBJ1-5, the V gene TRBV5-6; D remains ambiguous. Trimming stripped 4 bases from V and 4 bases from J, with 9 bases between. This CDR3 is built from 13 residues. Looked up from germline, CDR1 is SGHDT and CDR2 is YYEEEE. The CDR3 protein is CASSQDPNQPQHF. CDR3 DNA: TGTGCCAGCAGCCAGGATCCGAATCAGCCCCAGCATTTT.

The CDR3 sequence: CASSEGQTNIQYF. CDR3 DNA sequence: TGTGCCAGCAGTGAAGGACAGACAAACATTCAGTACTTC. The chain employs TRBV6-1 and TRBJ2-4, with D perhaps TRBD1 (5 bases). This CDR3 has 13 residues. Germline CDR1 MNHNS, CDR2 SASEGT. The V gene lost 1 base and the J gene lost 6 bases, with 7 bases spanning the gap.

The chain employs TRBV7-3 and TRBJ2-1; 11 bases agree with TRBD1. Unmatched junction bases numbered 7, after V lost 5 bases and J lost 7 bases. Germline CDR1 reads SGHTA; CDR2 reads FQGTGA. The CDR3 sequence is 15 residues long. CDR3 amino acids: CASSPGQGAQNEQFF. In DNA form, the CDR3 reads TGTGCCAGCAGCCCAGGACAGGGGGCGCAGAATGAGCAGTTCTTC.

The CDR3 DNA follows: TGTGCCAGCAGCAGGACTAGCCGACTACACTACGAGCAGTACTTC. Translated, it gives CASSRTSRLHYEQYF. The chain uses TRBV5-6 and TRBJ2-7, with 8 positions matching TRBD2. J was trimmed by 3 bases and V by 4 bases; bases with no gene match: 9. CDR3 length: 15 amino acids. Germline CDR1 is SGHDT and CDR2 is YYEEEE. The whole variable domain, remainder taken from reference TRBV5-6 and TRBJ2-7, is DAGVTQSPTHLIKTRGQQVTLRCSPKSGHDTVSWYQQALGQGPQFIFQYYEEEERQRGNFPDRFSGHQFPNYSSELNVNALLLGDSALYLCASSRTSRLHYEQYFGPGTRLTVT.

CDR3: CASSSVAGPRAGELFF. As DNA, the CDR3 is TGTGCCAGCAGCTCGGTAGCGGGGCCGAGGGCCGGGGAGCTGTTTTTT. J is TRBJ2-2 and V is TRBV7-9; TRBD2 agrees at 8 bases. Germline V gene lookup returns CDR1 SEHNR and CDR2 FQNEAQ (reference sequence). The CDR3 spans 16 residues. The V and J ends lost 4 bases and 6 bases, in that order; junction bases with no gene match: 10.

V usage is TRBV11-3 and J usage is TRBJ2-7, with 7 bases identical to TRBD1. The CDR3 has 14 amino acids. CDR1 and CDR2 (germline): SGHNT, YENEEA. V trimming: 5 bases; J trimming: 8 bases; junction bases outside the gene matches: 12. CDR3: CASSPSDRVFKQYF. The CDR3 DNA follows: TGTGCCAGCAGCCCTTCCGACAGGGTTTTCAAGCAGTACTTC.

This rearrangement joins TRBV5-8 to TRBJ2-7, with 8 bases fitting TRBD2. This CDR3 is 17 amino acids long. Germline values: CDR1 SGHTS, CDR2 YDEGEE. Losses at the gene ends were 3 bases for V and 0 bases for J; bases not matched to a gene: 11. In DNA, the CDR3 is TGTGCCAGCAGCTCGCCAGGGACTAGACCTAGCTCCTACGAGCAGTACTTC. As protein: CASSSPGTRPSSYEQYF.

The V call is TRBV11-2, the J call TRBJ1-1, with D tentatively TRBD1 (5 bases). Trimming took 5 bases from V and 0 from J, leaving 16 bases between them. The CDR3 is made up of 16 amino acids. The germline CDR1 and CDR2 sequences are SGHAT and FQNNGV. DNA for the CDR3: TGTGCCAGCAGCCTCACTTGGGGGGAGATGAACACTGAAGCTTTCTTT. Translation gives CASSLTWGEMNTEAFF. Using reference TRBV11-2 and TRBJ1-1 for the parts outside the CDR3, the full variable domain is EAGVAQSPRYKIIEKRQSVAFWCNPISGHATLYWYQQILGQGPKLLIQFQNNGVVDDSQLPKDRFSAERLKGVDSTLKIQPAKLEDSAVYLCASSLTWGEMNTEAFFGQGTRLTVV.

The chain employs TRBV7-9 and TRBJ2-2; 8 bases are shared with TRBD1. The CDR3 runs 14 residues. V lost 5 bases, J lost 4 bases, and 3 bases stayed unmatched. Germline V lookup: CDR1 SEHNR, CDR2 FQNEAQ (reference sequence). CDR3 sequence (DNA): TGTGCCAGCAGCCGGACAGGGTTCACCGGGGAGCTGTTTTTT. It codes for CASSRTGFTGELFF. The full variable domain, completed using reference TRBV7-9 and TRBJ2-2, is DTGVSQNPRHKITKRGQNVTFRCDPISEHNRLYWYRQTLGQGPEFLTYFQNEAQLEKSRLLSDRFSAERPKGSFSTLEIQRTEQGDSAMYLCASSRTGFTGELFFGEGSRLTVL.

The genes are TRBV20-1 and TRBJ1-1, with D uncertain. Per germline, CDR1 DFQATT and CDR2 SNEGSKA (reference sequence). The CDR3 has 11 residues. The V and J ends lost 5 bases and 7 bases respectively, with 11 bases between them. CDR3 in amino acids: CSAEAGYEAFF. The CDR3 nucleotides read TGCAGTGCTGAGGCGGGTTATGAAGCTTTCTTT.

This chain joins TRBV5-1 and TRBJ2-7; the D gene is possibly TRBD2 (6 bases). From germline, CDR1 is SGHRS and CDR2 YFSETQ. CDR3 size: 15 residues. Trimming left V 0 bases short and J 0 bases short, with 10 bases between. CDR3 residues: CASSLDGSLSYEQYF. The CDR3 region has the DNA TGCGCCAGCAGCTTGGACGGGAGTCTCTCCTACGAGCAGTACTTC.

The J gene is TRBJ2-7, the V gene TRBV30; the D is unclear. Trimming pared 0 bases from V and 4 bases from J, leaving 4 bases between. The CDR3 is made up of 11 amino acids. Germline CDR1 reads GTSNPN; CDR2 reads SVGIG (reference sequence). CDR3 nucleotide sequence: TGTGCCTGGAGTGTACTGTACGAGCAGTACTTC. It is translated as CAWSVLYEQYF.

With respect to this clone: The identical CDR3 is also encoded by other nucleotide sequences in the sample. The chain is built from TRBV5-4 and TRBJ2-3; maybe TRBD2 (5 bases). There are 16 residues in the CDR3. Per germline, CDR1 SGHNT and CDR2 YYREEE (reference sequence). Trimming stripped 5 bases from V and 2 bases from J, with 18 bases between. Here the CDR3 DNA reads TGTGCCAGCAGTGACCCAACTAGGACCTACACAGATACGCAGTATTTT. Protein product: CASSDPTRTYTDTQYF.

The chain combines TRBV7-8 with TRBJ2-1; the match to TRBD2 covers 9 bases. CDR1 and CDR2 (germline): SGHVS, FQNEAQ. This CDR3 has 15 amino acids. V gave up 1 base and J gave up 6 bases; unmatched junction bases: 4. Here the CDR3 DNA reads TGTGCCAGCAGCTTAGGGGCGGGAGGGATCAATGAGCAGTTCTTC. Amino acid sequence: CASSLGAGGINEQFF.

The chain has TRBV2 and TRBJ1-2; D unresolved. V lost 4 bases and J 8 bases, leaving 14 bases between the germline ends. This CDR3 has 13 residues. Germline lookup yields CDR1 SNHLY and CDR2 FYNNEI. CDR3 in DNA: TGTGCCAGCAGTGGGCCGACCCGGGAGGGCTACACCTTC. As protein: CASSGPTREGYTF.

In DNA form, the CDR3 reads TGTGCCAGCAGCAGAGGAGGGAACCTACTATACGAGCAGTACTTC. Translation: CASSRGGNLLYEQYF. The V and J genes are TRBV6-5 and TRBJ2-7; D is perhaps TRBD2 (6 bases). CDR1 MNHEY and CDR2 SVGAGI come from the germline V gene. The ends were cut back, 6 bases at V and 4 bases at J, with 19 bases in the middle. The CDR3 contains 15 residues.

The V and J genes are TRBV29-1 and TRBJ2-1, with 7 bases that match TRBD1. The length of the CDR3 is 15 residues. Germline V gives CDR1 SQVTM, CDR2 ANQGSEA. V gave up 7 bases and J gave up 4 bases; unmatched junction bases: 13. The CDR3 nucleotides read TGCAGCGCCATTCTTCCGGGACAGAAATACAATGAGCAGTTCTTC. This translates into CSAILPGQKYNEQFF.

The J gene is TRBJ2-7, the V gene TRBV6-5, with a possible D match to TRBD2 (6 bases). The CDR3 runs to 15 residues. The V end lost 3 bases, the J end lost 0 bases, and 12 bases lay between the germline ends. CDR1 MNHEY and CDR2 SVGAGI come from the germline V gene. CDR3: CASSYAGGNSYEQYF. In nucleotides, the CDR3 is TGTGCCAGCAGTTATGCTGGGGGGAACTCCTACGAGCAGTACTTC.

In DNA, the CDR3 is TGTGCCAGCAGCCCCCCGTGGGTAGCGGGAACTAACTACGAGCAGTACTTC. Its protein product is CASSPPWVAGTNYEQYF. V gene TRBV13 combines with J gene TRBJ2-7; 8 nucleotides agree with TRBD2. This CDR3 is built from 17 residues. The ends lost 5 bases at V and 3 bases at J; junction bases unmatched: 15. Per germline, CDR1 PRHDT and CDR2 FYEKMQ (reference sequence).